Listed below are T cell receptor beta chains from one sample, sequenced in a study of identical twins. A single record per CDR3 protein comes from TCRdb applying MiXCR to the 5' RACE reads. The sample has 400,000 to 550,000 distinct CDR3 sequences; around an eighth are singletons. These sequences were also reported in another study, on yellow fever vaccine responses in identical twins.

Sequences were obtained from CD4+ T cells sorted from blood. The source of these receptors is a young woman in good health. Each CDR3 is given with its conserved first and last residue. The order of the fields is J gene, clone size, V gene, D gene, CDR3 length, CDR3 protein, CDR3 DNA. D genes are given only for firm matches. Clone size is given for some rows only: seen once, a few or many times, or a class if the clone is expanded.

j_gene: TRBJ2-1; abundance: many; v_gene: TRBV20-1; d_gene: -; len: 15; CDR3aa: CSGVGGALSYNEQFF; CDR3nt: TGCAGTGGAGTGGGGGGTGCCCTCTCCTACAATGAGCAGTTCTTC
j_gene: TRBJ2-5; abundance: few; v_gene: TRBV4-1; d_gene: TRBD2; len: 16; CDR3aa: CASSQGAGGPDKTQYF; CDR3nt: TGCGCCAGCAGCCAAGGAGCGGGAGGGCCCGATAAGACCCAGTACTTC
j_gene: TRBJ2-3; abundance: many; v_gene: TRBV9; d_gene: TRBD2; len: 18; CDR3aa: CASSVGEASGGRMDTQYF; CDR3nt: TGTGCCAGCAGCGTAGGTGAAGCCAGCGGGGGGAGAATGGATACGCAGTATTTT
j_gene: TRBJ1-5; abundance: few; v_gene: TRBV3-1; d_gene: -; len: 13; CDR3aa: CASSRRIYMPQHF; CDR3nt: TGTGCCAGCAGTCGCCGGATATACATGCCCCAGCATTTT
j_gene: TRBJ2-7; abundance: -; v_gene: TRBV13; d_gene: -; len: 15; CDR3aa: CATRELSGGTYEQYF; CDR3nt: TGTGCCACCAGGGAACTTAGCGGCGGGACCTACGAGCAGTACTTC
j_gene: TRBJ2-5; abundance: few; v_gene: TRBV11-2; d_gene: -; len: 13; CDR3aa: CASSDRTGETQYF; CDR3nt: TGTGCCAGCAGCGATCGGACGGGTGAGACCCAGTACTTC
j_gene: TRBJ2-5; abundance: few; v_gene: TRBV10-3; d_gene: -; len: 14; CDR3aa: CAISSGAGQETQYF; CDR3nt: TGTGCCATCAGTTCAGGCGCGGGTCAAGAGACCCAGTACTTC
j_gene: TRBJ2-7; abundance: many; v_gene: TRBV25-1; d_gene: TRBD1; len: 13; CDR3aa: CASSADRGHEQYF; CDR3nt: TGTGCCAGCAGTGCGGACAGGGGCCACGAGCAGTACTTC
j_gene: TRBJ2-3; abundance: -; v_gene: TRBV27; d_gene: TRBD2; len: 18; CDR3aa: CASSLKGLAGLSTDTQYF; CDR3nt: TGTGCCAGCAGTTTAAAGGGCCTAGCGGGACTTAGCACAGATACGCAGTATTTT
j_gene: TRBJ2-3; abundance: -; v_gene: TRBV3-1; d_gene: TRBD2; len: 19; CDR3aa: CASGTTTPGTSGRSDTQYF; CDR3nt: TGTGCCAGCGGCACGACCACCCCCGGGACTAGCGGGAGATCAGATACGCAGTATTTT